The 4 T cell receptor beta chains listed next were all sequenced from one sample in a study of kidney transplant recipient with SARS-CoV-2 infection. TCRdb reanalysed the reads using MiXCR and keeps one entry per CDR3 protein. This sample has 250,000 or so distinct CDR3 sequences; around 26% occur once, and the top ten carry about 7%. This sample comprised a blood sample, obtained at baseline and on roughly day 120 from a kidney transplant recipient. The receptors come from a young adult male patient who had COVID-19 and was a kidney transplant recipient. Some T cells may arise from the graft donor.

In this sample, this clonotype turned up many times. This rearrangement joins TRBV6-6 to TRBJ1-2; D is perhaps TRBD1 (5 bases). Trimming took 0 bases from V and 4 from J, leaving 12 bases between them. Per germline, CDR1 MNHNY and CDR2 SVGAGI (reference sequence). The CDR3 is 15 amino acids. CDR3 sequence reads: CASSYSRGGLYGYTF. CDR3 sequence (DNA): TGTGCCAGCAGTTACTCGAGGGGAGGCCTCTATGGCTACACCTTC.

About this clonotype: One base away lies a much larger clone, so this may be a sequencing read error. CDR3 in amino acids: CASTPGDSPRAPQYEQFF. DNA of the CDR3: TGTGCCAGCACCCCCGGGGACAGCCCCCGAGCCCCCCAATATGAGCAGTTCTTC. The chain carries TRBV28 and TRBJ2-1, with 7 bases that match TRBD1. The CDR3 sequence is 18 residues long. In germline, CDR1 is MDHEN, CDR2 SYDVKM. V lost 7 bases to trimming and J lost 8 bases; unmatched junction nucleotides: 23.

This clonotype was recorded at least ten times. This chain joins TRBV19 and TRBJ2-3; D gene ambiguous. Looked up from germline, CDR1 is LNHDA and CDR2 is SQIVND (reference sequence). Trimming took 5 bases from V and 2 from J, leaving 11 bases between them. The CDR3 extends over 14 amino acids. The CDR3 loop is CASSDQPPTDTQYF. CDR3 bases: TGTGCCAGTAGTGATCAACCTCCCACAGATACGCAGTATTTT.

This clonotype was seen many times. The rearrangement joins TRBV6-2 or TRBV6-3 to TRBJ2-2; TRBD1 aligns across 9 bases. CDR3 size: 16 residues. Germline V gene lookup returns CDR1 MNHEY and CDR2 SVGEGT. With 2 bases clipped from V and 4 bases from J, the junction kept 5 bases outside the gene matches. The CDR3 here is CASSYQDRGGTGELFF. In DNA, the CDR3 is TGTGCCAGCAGTTACCAGGACAGGGGAGGCACCGGGGAGCTGTTTTTT.